This is a list of T cell receptor beta chains from one sample in a study of T cell repertoires in cytomegalovirus infection. Each CDR3 protein gets one entry after TCRdb re-called the reads with MiXCR. The data contain approximately 81,000 distinct CDR3 sequences, roughly a quarter of them singletons. These receptors have no known antigen. Sequencing used CD8+ T cells from cultured PBMCs, obtained from culture after CMV antigen stimulation. The receptors here all came from a human donor in good health (CMV status not recorded). Some clones in this sample may be carry-over from other donors' samples. Both conserved end residues are part of each CDR3. Each record gives: clone size, D gene, V gene, J gene, CDR3 protein, CDR3 DNA. A D gene is named only where the DNA matches it firmly. Rows may omit the clone size; those that give it use once, few, many or a size class.

.	.	TRBV12-3/TRBV12-4	TRBJ1-1	CASRTGHFEAFF	TGTGCCAGCAGAACGGGACACTTTGAAGCTTTCTTT
few	.	TRBV30	TRBJ2-7	CAWSVGSTYEQYF	TGTGCCTGGAGTGTGGGCAGTACCTACGAGCAGTACTTC
.	.	TRBV6-5	TRBJ1-1	CASRSGLVNTEAFF	TGTGCCAGCAGATCCGGGTTAGTAAACACTGAAGCTTTCTTT
.	TRBD2	TRBV28	TRBJ2-1	CATKSLAGQGGFLGNEQFF	TGTGCCACCAAATCCCTAGCGGGGCAGGGTGGTTTTTTGGGCAATGAGCAGTTCTTC
many	TRBD2	TRBV7-9	TRBJ2-2	CASSLSASGGTGELFF	TGTGCCAGCAGCTTATCGGCTAGCGGGGGAACCGGGGAGCTGTTTTTT
.	.	TRBV29-1	TRBJ1-1	CSAGGGDLDFF	TGCAGCGCCGGGGGGGGGGATCTGGATTTCTTT
few	TRBD1	TRBV19	TRBJ1-1	CATQGVGNTEAFF	TGTGCCACCCAGGGGGTCGGGAACACTGAAGCTTTCTTT
few	TRBD2	TRBV20-1	TRBJ2-7	CSASELAAYEQYF	TGCAGTGCTAGCGAACTAGCGGCCTACGAGCAGTACTTC
.	.	TRBV27	TRBJ2-7	CASRGVSRYEQYF	TGTGCCAGCAGGGGGGTCTCGAGGTACGAGCAGTACTTC
few	.	TRBV12-3/TRBV12-4	TRBJ2-5	CASRPGITETQYF	TGTGCCAGCAGACCAGGGATAACGGAGACCCAGTACTTC
many	TRBD2	TRBV7-3	TRBJ2-5	CASSSKPVGLAGQETQYF	TGTGCCAGCAGCTCTAAACCGGTCGGGCTAGCGGGGCAAGAGACCCAGTACTTC
.	.	TRBV4-3	TRBJ2-7	CASSPGRTTAYEQYF	TGCGCCAGCAGCCCCGGAAGGACCACGGCCTACGAGCAGTACTTC
many	.	TRBV12-3/TRBV12-4	TRBJ2-1	CASSSSFRDWSNNEQFF	TGTGCCAGCAGTTCCTCCTTCCGGGACTGGAGTAACAATGAGCAGTTCTTC
.	TRBD1	TRBV29-1	TRBJ2-2	CSVELPGQGSTGELFF	TGCAGCGTTGAACTTCCGGGACAGGGGAGCACCGGGGAGCTGTTTTTT
.	.	TRBV7-9	TRBJ1-2	CASSLKGPGRYGYTF	TGTGCCAGCAGCTTAAAGGGGCCGGGTCGCTATGGCTACACCTTC
once	.	TRBV6-1	TRBJ2-7	CASSILRDGSYEQYF	TGTGCCAGCAGCATCCTCCGGGACGGCTCCTACGAGCAGTACTTC
few	.	TRBV24-1	TRBJ2-2	CATSGPGHTGELFF	TGTGCCACCAGTGGGCCGGGGCACACCGGGGAGCTGTTTTTT
.	.	TRBV20-1	TRBJ2-7	CSARDAGGNSYEQYF	TGCAGTGCTAGAGATGCAGGGGGGAATTCCTACGAGCAGTACTTC
.	.	TRBV2	TRBJ1-5	CASEDSYSNQPQHF	TGTGCCAGTGAGGACAGTTATAGCAATCAGCCCCAGCATTTT
many	.	TRBV7-6	TRBJ2-2	CASSYTLAPANTGELFF	TGTGCCAGCAGTTACACCCTAGCTCCCGCGAACACCGGGGAGCTGTTTTTT
.	TRBD1	TRBV6-4	TRBJ2-5	CASSARGQEGETQYF	TGTGCCAGCAGTGCGAGGGGACAGGAAGGAGAGACCCAGTACTTC
.	TRBD2	TRBV19	TRBJ2-1	CASSKAPGGRVNEQFF	TGTGCCAGTAGTAAGGCCCCGGGCGGGAGAGTCAATGAGCAGTTCTTC
many	TRBD2	TRBV11-2	TRBJ2-7	CASSLASAGGYEQYF	TGTGCCAGCAGCTTAGCGTCGGCGGGAGGCTACGAGCAGTACTTC
.	.	TRBV19	TRBJ2-1	CASSMSGNNEQFF	TGTGCCAGTAGTATGTCAGGGAACAATGAGCAGTTCTTC
few	.	TRBV7-9	TRBJ2-1	CASSPPGTGYAGGPGNEQFF	TGTGCCAGCAGCCCCCCCGGGACAGGGTATGCGGGAGGACCTGGGAATGAGCAGTTCTTC
.	TRBD2	TRBV19	TRBJ2-1	CASTPGLAGYNEQFF	TGTGCCAGTACCCCGGGACTAGCGGGCTACAATGAGCAGTTCTTC
.	.	TRBV7-6	TRBJ2-3	CASSDSGGGETDTQYF	TGTGCCAGCAGCGACTCTGGAGGGGGGGAAACAGATACGCAGTATTTT
few	.	TRBV10-3	TRBJ1-2	CAISEGPDVLVDYGYTF	TGTGCCATCAGTGAGGGCCCCGACGTCCTGGTAGACTATGGCTACACCTTC
few	.	TRBV7-9	TRBJ2-2	CASSPSSANTGELFF	TGTGCCAGCAGCCCCTCATCGGCGAACACCGGGGAGCTGTTTTTT
few	.	TRBV6-6	TRBJ2-7	CASSYSNPFLTGVPYEQYF	TGTGCCAGCAGTTACTCGAACCCCTTTCTAACGGGAGTCCCCTACGAGCAGTACTTC
.	.	TRBV11-3	TRBJ2-3	CASSLGLSTDTQYF	TGTGCCAGCAGCTTAGGACTTAGCACAGATACGCAGTATTTT
few	.	TRBV6-6	TRBJ2-2	CASSYEGTNTGELFF	TGTGCCAGCAGTTACGAGGGGACTAACACCGGGGAGCTGTTTTTT
few	.	TRBV27	TRBJ2-7	CASSPLTRFYEQYF	TGTGCCAGCAGTCCTCTGACAAGGTTCTACGAGCAGTACTTC
many	TRBD1	TRBV28	TRBJ1-3	CASTPGQGAGNTIYF	TGTGCCAGCACCCCCGGACAGGGAGCTGGAAACACCATATATTTT
many	.	TRBV6-1	TRBJ1-5	CASARPGGNQPQHF	TGTGCCAGCGCCCGCCCGGGGGGCAATCAGCCCCAGCATTTT
.	.	TRBV20-1	TRBJ2-7	CSASNRAFSYEQYF	TGCAGTGCTAGTAATAGGGCGTTCTCCTACGAGCAGTACTTC
.	.	TRBV7-9	TRBJ2-7	CVSIPAAGYEQYF	TGTGTCAGCATCCCGGCGGCAGGGTACGAGCAGTACTTC
many	.	TRBV7-8	TRBJ2-3	CASSRTDTQYF	TGTGCCAGCAGCCGCACAGATACGCAGTATTTT
few	TRBD1	TRBV4-1	TRBJ1-5	CASSEGTGGNQPQHF	TGCGCCAGCAGCGAAGGGACAGGGGGTAATCAGCCCCAGCATTTT
many	.	TRBV7-6	TRBJ1-2	CASSSTEGGGYTF	TGTGCCAGCAGCTCGACCGAGGGTGGTGGCTACACCTTC
.	.	TRBV7-2	TRBJ1-1	CASSSNDGFF	TGTGCCAGCAGCTCCAATGATGGTTTCTTT
many	TRBD1	TRBV6-1	TRBJ1-5	CASRVTGDSNQPQHF	TGTGCCAGCAGAGTCACAGGGGATAGCAATCAGCCCCAGCATTTT
few	TRBD1	TRBV30	TRBJ2-1	CACHSGTDNEQFF	TGTGCCTGCCACTCCGGGACAGACAATGAGCAGTTCTTC
few	TRBD2	TRBV6-2/TRBV6-3	TRBJ2-1	CASSPSSGRAGNEQFF	TGTGCCAGCAGTCCGTCTAGCGGGAGGGCCGGGAATGAGCAGTTCTTC
.	.	TRBV20-1	TRBJ2-3	CSAHLQSSTDTQYF	TGCAGTGCTCATCTGCAGTCAAGCACAGATACGCAGTATTTT
many	.	TRBV7-6	TRBJ1-2	CASSLGGAYGYTF	TGTGCCAGCAGCTTAGGTGGGGCCTATGGCTACACCTTC
few	.	TRBV24-1	TRBJ1-6	CATSDSSGTNSPLHF	TGTGCCACCAGTGATTCCTCAGGGACTAATTCACCCCTCCACTTT
.	.	TRBV20-1	TRBJ2-3	CSARVPPDTQYF	TGCAGTGCTAGAGTTCCCCCAGATACGCAGTATTTT
.	.	TRBV7-2	TRBJ1-5	CASNPVDGNQPQHF	TGTGCCAGCAACCCGGTAGATGGCAATCAGCCCCAGCATTTT
few	.	TRBV5-1	TRBJ2-7	CASSLDSGAYEQYF	TGCGCCAGCAGCTTGGATAGCGGTGCCTACGAGCAGTACTTC
few	TRBD2	TRBV6-1	TRBJ2-7	CASSEYRTGGYEQYF	TGTGCCAGCAGTGAATACAGAACGGGGGGGTACGAGCAGTACTTC
.	.	TRBV7-9	TRBJ2-7	CASSDATYEQYF	TGTGCCAGCAGCGACGCTACCTACGAGCAGTACTTC
many	TRBD2	TRBV7-7	TRBJ2-1	CASSFGLGNEQFF	TGTGCTAGCAGCTTCGGACTAGGGAATGAGCAGTTCTTC
.	TRBD2	TRBV6-6	TRBJ2-7	CASTATSGVYEQYF	TGTGCCAGCACCGCGACTAGCGGAGTCTACGAGCAGTACTTC
many	.	TRBV7-2	TRBJ2-2	CASRVEGGASTGELFF	TGTGCCAGCAGAGTGGAGGGGGGGGCGAGCACCGGGGAGCTGTTTTTT
once	.	TRBV4-3	TRBJ1-5	CASSQDRGRLDQPQHF	TGCGCCAGCAGCCAAGATAGAGGCAGGTTGGATCAGCCCCAGCATTTT
few	.	TRBV11-3	TRBJ2-7	CASSLEGDAGEQYF	TGTGCCAGCAGCTTAGAAGGGGACGCCGGGGAGCAGTACTTC
few	.	TRBV4-3	TRBJ2-3	CASSTRELDTQYF	TGCGCCAGCAGCACCCGAGAGTTAGATACGCAGTATTTT
.	.	TRBV9	TRBJ2-3	CASSVDGDTQYF	TGTGCCAGCAGCGTAGACGGGGATACGCAGTATTTT
few	.	TRBV6-4	TRBJ2-1	CASSYQEYNEQFF	TGTGCCAGCAGCTACCAGGAGTACAATGAGCAGTTCTTC